The following is a T cell receptor (beta chain) sequence with its context. As yet, its antigen is unknown. The germline V gene has CDR1 SGHAT and CDR2 FQNNGV. The ends were cut back, 7 bases at V and 0 bases at J, with 12 bases in the middle. This CDR3 region has 14 residues. Assay used: immunoSEQ multiplex PCR; TCRdb lists only in-frame clones, some missing. The profile shows 95,000 to 150,000 clones, around 87% of them singletons. The data were taken from a study of T cell responses to AZD1222 COVID-19 vaccine. Study-wide results and caveats: Clonal diversity was possibly underestimated, and the donors were mostly white British, with more females. At baseline, seropositivity was found in only a handful of AZD1222 recipients.

The specimen comprised peripheral blood, sampled 28 days after the second AZD1222 dose. This clonotype originated in an adult who received the AZD1222 COVID-19 vaccine. This sequence joins TRBV11-2 and TRBJ1-1; D unclear. The CDR3 spells CASTRPELNTEAFF. The CDR3 DNA sequence: TGTGCCAGCACCCGACCGGAGTTGAACACTGAAGCTTTCTTT.